This TCR beta chain was sequenced in a study of T-cell memory formation after mild COVID-19. There are a few counts of this clonotype. From the 5' RACE reads, TCRdb called clonotypes with MiXCR, one entry per CDR3 protein. Of 530,000 or so distinct CDR3 sequences listed, 17% are singletons. The germline V gene encodes CDR1 SQVTM and CDR2 ANQGSEA. The CDR3 consists of 13 residues. Unmatched junction bases numbered 9, after V lost 7 bases and J lost 7 bases. The clonotype originates from an adult woman who had mild COVID-19 (a few samples of this study predate the infection). Cell type and time point are not known. The chain employs TRBV29-1 and TRBJ2-1, with 8 nucleotides matching TRBD2. Source material: PBMCs or a T cell subset sorted from them (not recorded which). CDR3 region: CSGGTRSGNEQFF. The CDR3, as DNA: TGCAGCGGAGGGACTAGGAGTGGGAATGAGCAGTTCTTC.